This TCR beta chain was recovered during a study of blood T cell repertoires in COVID-19. On the study more broadly: Samples of COVID-19 (acute and convalescent) were obtained from the United States, Italy and Spain. PBMCs, B-cell-depleted T cells, or T cells provided the cDNA or gDNA that made up the material.

Clones were read by immunoSEQ multiplex PCR, and TCRdb kept only the in-frame ones, dropping some. The sample holds roughly 58,000 clones, about 75% seen once. With V trimmed by 3 bases and J by 5 bases, 4 bases remained unmatched. The CDR3 sequence is 14 residues long. CDR1 is KGHSH, CDR2 LQKENI, per germline. This sequence originates from a man aged 50-59 years with active or convalescent COVID-19. V is TRBV18 and J is TRBJ2-3, with 8 bases matching TRBD1. The sequenced sample was peripheral blood. CDR3 in amino acids: CASSPTGVLDTQYF. CDR3 in DNA: TGTGCCAGCTCACCGACAGGGGTGTTAGATACGCAGTATTTT. Drawing the rest from reference TRBV18 and TRBJ2-3, the complete variable domain is NAGVMQNPRHLVRRRGQEARLRCSPMKGHSHVYWYRQLPEEGLKFMVYLQKENIIDESGMPKERFSAEFPKEGPSILRIQQVVRGDSAAYFCASSPTGVLDTQYFGPGTRLTVL.